The present T cell receptor beta chain was sequenced within a study of CD8 T cells in ankylosing spondylitis. Scientists made TCR beta libraries using quantitative 5'-RACE with molecular barcodes. Using its own MiXCR run on the 5' RACE reads, TCRdb lists one record per CDR3 protein. The sample records about 240,000 distinct CDR3 sequences, approximately 7.6% being singletons. CDR1 SGHKS and CDR2 YYEKEE come from the germline V gene (reference sequence). Trimming pared 5 bases from V and 7 bases from J, leaving 22 bases between. The CDR3 has 16 residues. Study-wide results and caveats: Earlier reports found some motif variants in synovial fluid and blood in reactive arthritis. One TCR beta motif, made up of roughly eight highly homologous variants, appeared characteristic of ankylosing spondylitis blood.

On this clonotype: Antigen unknown.

The sequence was collected from a female donor with ankylosing spondylitis or in good health (not recorded which). The sample taken for sequencing was blood, either unsorted or a sorted T cell fraction (not recorded which). The rearrangement links TRBV5-5 to TRBJ2-1; the D gene is possibly TRBD2 (6 bases). The chain's CDR3 is CASRSAGGINLNEQFF. The CDR3 DNA sequence: TGTGCCAGCAGGTCCGCAGGAGGGATCAACCTTAATGAGCAGTTCTTC.